This is a list of T cell receptor beta chains from one sample in a study of blood T cell repertoires in COVID-19. Only in-frame clones appear in the TCRdb table, and some are missing; sequencing was by immunoSEQ multiplex PCR. This sample yields roughly 50,000 clones, of which more than 70% are seen a single time; roughly 20% belongs to the top ten. Sequencing was carried out using peripheral blood. The origin of the receptors is a human donor in a cohort sampled during active COVID-19. CDR3s include the opening cysteine and the closing phenylalanine or tryptophan. D genes are given only for firm matches. Size values are once, few and many counts, or a class for expanded clones, and some rows have none.

TRBD1	TRBV18	TRBJ1-1	-	CASSPDRTGNTEAFF	TGTGCCAGCTCACCTGATAGGACAGGCAACACTGAAGCTTTCTTT
TRBD1	TRBV6-2/TRBV6-3	TRBJ2-1	-	CASSHRDRGFNEQFF	TGTGCCAGCAGTCACCGGGACAGGGGGTTCAATGAGCAGTTCTTC
TRBD2	TRBV5-4	TRBJ2-2	-	CASSLAGRANGELFF	TGTGCCAGCAGCTTGGCCGGGAGGGCCAACGGGGAGCTGTTTTTT
-	TRBV19	TRBJ1-5	-	CASTEGFRSNQPQHF	TGTGCCTCGACTGAGGGATTCCGCAGCAATCAGCCCCAGCATTTT
-	TRBV10-3	TRBJ2-5	-	CAISDRLVEETQYF	TGTGCCATCAGTGATAGACTAGTAGAGGAGACCCAGTACTTC
-	TRBV2	TRBJ1-2	-	CASSDPARGRGYTF	TGTGCCAGCAGTGACCCCGCAAGGGGCCGTGGCTACACCTTC
-	TRBV19	TRBJ1-1	once	CASSPGYRDTEAFF	TGTGCCAGTAGTCCAGGGTATAGGGACACTGAAGCTTTCTTT
-	TRBV7-8	TRBJ2-7	once	CASSQAGRGVSYEQYF	TGTGCCAGCAGCCAAGCGGGCAGGGGAGTGTCCTACGAGCAGTACTTC
TRBD2	TRBV7-9	TRBJ2-7	-	CASSLVAGATYEQYF	TGTGCCAGCAGCTTAGTAGCGGGGGCAACCTACGAGCAGTACTTC
-	TRBV6-6	TRBJ2-5	once	CASSYQAVNQETQYF	TGTGCCAGCAGTTACCAAGCGGTGAACCAAGAGACCCAGTACTTC
TRBD2	TRBV5-1	TRBJ2-7	-	CASSLTAGGSAYEQYF	TGCGCCAGCAGCTTGACCGCGGGGGGGTCCGCCTACGAGCAGTACTTC
-	TRBV2	TRBJ1-2	-	CASNVPGQINYGYTF	TGTGCCAGCAATGTCCCGGGACAAATTAACTATGGCTACACCTTC
-	TRBV7-2	TRBJ1-2	-	CASSSNRVYGYTF	TGTGCCAGCAGCTCGAACAGGGTCTATGGCTACACCTTC
TRBD1	TRBV29-1	TRBJ1-2	-	CSADRDRSNYGYTF	TGCAGCGCAGACAGGGACAGATCTAACTATGGCTACACCTTC
-	TRBV7-9	TRBJ1-2	-	CASSLDGTLTSRGYTF	TGTGCCAGCAGCTTAGACGGGACACTAACGAGCAGGGGCTACACCTTC
-	TRBV15	TRBJ2-5	-	CATSIGVGGQETQYF	TGTGCCACCAGCATCGGGGTGGGGGGACAAGAGACCCAGTACTTC
-	TRBV11-2	TRBJ2-1	-	CASSLLDPNYNEQFF	TGTGCCAGCAGCTTGCTAGACCCCAATTACAATGAGCAGTTCTTC
-	TRBV6-2/TRBV6-3	TRBJ2-1	-	CASSYSGYDEQFF	TGTGCCAGCAGTTACTCCGGGTACGATGAGCAGTTCTTC
-	TRBV3-1/TRBV3-2	TRBJ2-1	-	CASSQDMRAEQFF	TGTGCCAGCAGCCAAGATATGAGGGCAGAGCAGTTCTTC
-	TRBV3-1/TRBV3-2	TRBJ2-5	-	CASSQVGTHQETQYF	TGTGCCAGCAGCCAAGTTGGGACACACCAAGAGACCCAGTACTTC
TRBD1	TRBV19	TRBJ1-5	-	CASSIQGGNQPQHF	TGTGCCAGTAGTATCCAGGGGGGCAATCAGCCCCAGCATTTT
-	TRBV5-6	TRBJ2-7	-	CASSTSYEQYF	TGTGCCAGCAGCACCAGCTACGAGCAGTACTTC
TRBD1	TRBV3-1/TRBV3-2	TRBJ2-2	-	CASSIQGQGSGELFF	TGTGCCAGCAGCATCCAGGGACAGGGGTCCGGGGAGCTGTTTTTT
TRBD1	TRBV2	TRBJ2-5	-	CASSPLGTVQETQYF	TGTGCCAGCAGTCCACTCGGGACAGTCCAAGAGACCCAGTACTTC
-	TRBV6-2/TRBV6-3	TRBJ2-5	few	CASSYSNREETQYF	TGTGCCAGCAGTTACTCGAACAGGGAAGAGACCCAGTACTTC
-	TRBV2	TRBJ2-7	few	CAVGAGSYEQYF	TGTGCCGTGGGGGCCGGGTCCTACGAGCAGTACTTC
-	TRBV3-1/TRBV3-2	TRBJ2-7	-	CASSHFLSMGGYEQYF	TGTGCCAGCAGCCATTTTTTGTCTATGGGGGGCTACGAGCAGTACTTC
-	TRBV5-1	TRBJ1-2	-	CASSPGGETYGYTF	TGCGCCAGCAGCCCGGGGGGTGAGACTTATGGCTACACCTTC
TRBD1	TRBV6-5	TRBJ1-2	-	CASRQNLQGNYGYTF	TGTGCCAGCAGACAAAATTTACAGGGGAACTATGGCTACACCTTC
-	TRBV19	TRBJ2-2	-	CASCTERYGELFF	TGTGCCAGTTGTACAGAACGCTACGGGGAGCTGTTTTTT
-	TRBV9	TRBJ2-1	-	CASSVLFRPNEQFF	TGTGCCAGCAGCGTATTGTTCCGTCCCAATGAGCAGTTCTTC
-	TRBV7-9	TRBJ2-5	-	CASSPDRLEETQYF	TGTGCCAGCAGCCCCGACAGACTCGAAGAGACCCAGTACTTC
TRBD1	TRBV6-5	TRBJ1-2	few	CASSPGQGWYGYTF	TGTGCCAGCAGTCCTGGACAGGGCTGGTATGGCTACACCTTC
TRBD1	TRBV10-1	TRBJ2-7	-	CASSDPMRTGEIYEQYF	TGCGCCAGCAGTGACCCCATGCGGACAGGGGAAATCTACGAGCAGTACTTC
-	TRBV3-1/TRBV3-2	TRBJ1-2	-	CASSQGSGVEGYYGYTF	TGTGCCAGCAGCCAAGGGTCAGGGGTAGAAGGTTACTATGGCTACACCTTC
-	TRBV6-1	TRBJ1-3	-	CASSEGYGGAAGNTIYF	TGTGCCAGCAGTGAAGGATACGGCGGTGCGGCTGGAAACACCATATATTTT
TRBD1	TRBV6-5	TRBJ1-1	-	CASSTTGARTEAFF	TGTGCCAGCAGTACAACAGGGGCGCGAACTGAAGCTTTCTTT
TRBD1	TRBV6-4	TRBJ2-1	-	CASRPTGDSYNEQFF	TGTGCCAGCAGACCAACAGGGGACTCCTACAATGAGCAGTTCTTC
-	TRBV12-3/TRBV12-4	TRBJ2-1	-	CASSQTSSNEQFF	TGTGCCAGCAGCCAGACTAGTTCCAATGAGCAGTTCTTC